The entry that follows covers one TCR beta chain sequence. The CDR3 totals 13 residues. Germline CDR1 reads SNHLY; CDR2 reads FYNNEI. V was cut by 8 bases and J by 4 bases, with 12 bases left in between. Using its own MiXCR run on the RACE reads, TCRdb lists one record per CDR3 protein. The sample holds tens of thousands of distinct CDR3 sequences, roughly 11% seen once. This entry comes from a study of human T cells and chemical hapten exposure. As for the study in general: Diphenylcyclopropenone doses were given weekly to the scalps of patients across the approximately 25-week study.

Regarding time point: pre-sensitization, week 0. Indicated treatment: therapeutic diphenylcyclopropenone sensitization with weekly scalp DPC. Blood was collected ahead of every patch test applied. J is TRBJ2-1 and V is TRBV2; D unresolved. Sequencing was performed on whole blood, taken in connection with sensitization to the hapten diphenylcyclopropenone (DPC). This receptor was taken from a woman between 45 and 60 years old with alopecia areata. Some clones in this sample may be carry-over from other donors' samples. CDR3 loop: CASGIRIYNEQFF. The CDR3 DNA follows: TGTGCCAGCGGCATACGGATATACAATGAGCAGTTCTTC. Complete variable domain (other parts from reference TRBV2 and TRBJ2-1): EPEVTQTPSHQVTQMGQEVILRCVPISNHLYFYWYRQILGQKVEFLVSFYNNEISEKSEIFDDQFSVERPDGSNFTLKIRSTKLEDSAMYFCASGIRIYNEQFFGPGTRLTVL.